Listed here are 16 T cell receptor beta chains from one sample, sequenced in a study of blood T cell repertoires in COVID-19. Produced via immunoSEQ multiplex PCR; TCRdb's table is partial and in-frame only. Here the sample spans approximately 210,000 clones, approximately 85% being singletons. The specimen was peripheral blood. The receptors stem from a woman aged 50 to 60 with active or convalescent COVID-19.

The chain is built from TRBV2 and TRBJ2-1, with D possibly being TRBD1 (6 bases). The CDR3 consists of 15 residues. The germline CDR1 and CDR2 sequences are SNHLY and FYNNEI. V lost 7 bases to trimming and J lost 16 bases, with 29 bases between them. Written as DNA, the CDR3 is TGTGCCAGCACCAATCCCTCTGAGGGGGAGAAACCCCCCTTCTTC. Protein product: CASTNPSEGEKPPFF.

The V gene is TRBV29-1, the J gene TRBJ2-3; maybe TRBD1 (5 bases). Trimming removed 4 bases at V and 1 base at J, with 12 bases between. Germline lookup yields CDR1 SQVTM and CDR2 ANQGSEA. The CDR3 is 14 residues long. CDR3 nucleotide sequence: TGCAGCGTTGGATCGGACACGGGCACAGATACGCAGTATTTT. Its translation: CSVGSDTGTDTQYF.

This clone was detected once. This chain connects TRBV18 to TRBJ1-3; 8 nucleotides align to TRBD1. The CDR3 totals 16 residues. Per germline, CDR1 KGHSH and CDR2 LQKENI. The junction had 8 bases not matched to a gene; V was cut back by 6 bases and J by 1 base. The CDR3 bases are TGTGCCAGCTCGCCTTATACAGGGGGATCTGGAAACACCATATATTTT. Amino acid sequence: CASSPYTGGSGNTIYF.

The rearrangement joins TRBV6-5 to TRBJ1-5; 8 bases map to TRBD1. Germline CDR1 MNHEY, CDR2 SVGAGI. V lost 8 bases, J lost 5 bases, and 2 bases stayed unmatched. The CDR3 has 12 residues. The CDR3 DNA is TGTGCCAGCGAGACAGGGGATCAGCCCCAGCATTTT. It encodes CASETGDQPQHF.

V usage is TRBV13 and J usage is TRBJ2-3, with 16 bases matching TRBD2. This CDR3 region has 18 residues. In germline, CDR1 is PRHDT, CDR2 FYEKMQ (reference sequence). J was trimmed by 6 bases and V by 5 bases; bases with no gene match: 11. Here the CDR3 reads CASSGGTSGGGLPDTQYF. For the CDR3, the DNA is TGTGCCAGCAGCGGCGGGACTAGCGGGGGGGGCCTTCCGGATACGCAGTATTTT. Full variable domain (remainder filled in from reference TRBV13 and TRBJ2-3): AAGVIQSPRHLIKEKRETATLKCYPIPRHDTVYWYQQGPGQDPQFLISFYEKMQSDKGSIPDRFSAQQFSDYHSELNMSSLELGDSALYFCASSGGTSGGGLPDTQYFGPGTRLTVL.

This clone appeared a single time. The chain couples TRBV9 to TRBJ2-2; tentative D call: TRBD1 (6 bases). Trimming stripped 4 bases from V and 4 bases from J, with 17 bases between. This CDR3 comprises 16 residues. Germline assignment: CDR1 SGDLS and CDR2 YYNGEE. The DNA for the CDR3 is TGTGCCAGCAGCACCCGGACAGTAGTTGGCACCGGGGAGCTGTTTTTT. Its translation is CASSTRTVVGTGELFF.

This chain links TRBV19 with TRBJ2-7; TRBD1 matches at 9 bases. CDR3 size: 14 residues. V lost 4 bases to trimming and J lost 2 bases; unmatched junction nucleotides: 3. Germline V CDR1 and CDR2: LNHDA, SQIVND (reference sequence). The CDR3: CASSTGTGTYEQYF. The CDR3 DNA reads as TGTGCCAGTAGTACCGGGACAGGGACCTACGAGCAGTACTTC.

This rearrangement joins TRBV6-5 to TRBJ1-1, with D unresolved. Germline V lookup: CDR1 MNHEY, CDR2 SVGAGI. Trimming stripped 0 bases from V and 12 bases from J, with 8 bases between. This CDR3 has 11 residues. This chain's CDR3 is CASSYSERTFF. CDR3 in DNA: TGTGCCAGCAGTTACTCGGAGAGAACTTTCTTT.

This clone was counted a single time. V is TRBV6-6 and J is TRBJ2-1; 12 bases fit TRBD2. V lost 6 bases to trimming and J lost 2 bases; unmatched junction nucleotides: 2. The length of the CDR3 is 15 residues. CDR1 MNHNY and CDR2 SVGAGI come from the germline V gene (reference sequence). The CDR3 coding sequence is TGTGCCAGCAGGCTAGCGGGGGGGCCCTACAATGAGCAGTTCTTC. Translating gives CASRLAGGPYNEQFF.

The sample holds one count of this clone. The V and J genes are TRBV6-1 and TRBJ2-3; D not resolved. Germline values: CDR1 MNHNS, CDR2 SASEGT. The CDR3 sequence is 14 residues long. The V end was cut by 2 bases, the J end by 0 bases, with 6 bases between. CDR3 nucleotide sequence: TGTGCCAGCAGTGAAATCTTTAGCACAGATACGCAGTATTTT. It is translated as CASSEIFSTDTQYF.

The sample holds a few counts of this clone. J is TRBJ1-4 and V is TRBV28; 10 positions match TRBD1. CDR1 is MDHEN, CDR2 SYDVKM, per germline. V lost 2 bases, J lost 6 bases, and 3 bases stayed unmatched. This CDR3 is 15 amino acids long. The CDR3 is CASSLRGTGDEKLFF. CDR3 nucleotides: TGTGCCAGCAGTTTAAGGGGGACAGGGGATGAAAAACTGTTTTTT.

V and J are TRBV19 and TRBJ2-3; no definite D call. Germline V gene data show CDR1 as LNHDA and CDR2 as SQIVND (reference sequence). V gave up 2 bases and J gave up 5 bases, with 11 bases separating them. This CDR3 is 14 amino acids long. CDR3 loop: CASSIILSGDTQYF. The CDR3 coding sequence is TGTGCCAGTAGTATAATTCTTTCGGGAGATACGCAGTATTTT.

This clone appeared once. The chain couples TRBV10-1 to TRBJ2-2; D is ambiguous. Germline V gene data show CDR1 as WNHNN and CDR2 as SYGVQD (reference sequence). Trimming left V 4 bases short and J 3 bases short, with 6 bases between. This CDR3 spans 13 amino acids. The CDR3 here is CASSVQYTGELFF. CDR3 DNA: TGCGCCAGCAGTGTACAGTACACCGGGGAGCTGTTTTTT.

The V call is TRBV6-2 or TRBV6-3, the J call TRBJ2-3; TRBD2 agrees at 14 bases. J was trimmed by 4 bases and V by 6 bases; bases with no gene match: 6. Germline CDR1 MNHEY, CDR2 SVGEGT. CDR3 length equals 16 residues. Here the CDR3 reads CASSTGLAGGPDTQYF. CDR3 DNA sequence: TGTGCCAGCAGCACCGGACTAGCGGGGGGCCCAGATACGCAGTATTTT.

The CDR3 nucleotides are TGTGCCAGCAGCGGGACAGGGAATCTTGCGAATGAAAAACTGTTTTTT. This translates into CASSGTGNLANEKLFF. The V call is TRBV14, the J call TRBJ1-4; 9 positions agree with TRBD1. The V and J ends lost 5 bases and 5 bases, in that order; junction bases with no gene match: 9. Germline CDR1 SGHDN, CDR2 FVKESK. CDR3 length equals 16 residues. Together with reference TRBV14 and TRBJ1-4, the CDR3 gives the full variable domain: EAGVTQFPSHSVIEKGQTVTLRCDPISGHDNLYWYRRVMGKEIKFLLHFVKESKQDESGMPNNRFLAERTGGTYSTLKVQPAELEDSGVYFCASSGTGNLANEKLFFGSGTQLSVL.

The chain couples TRBV9 to TRBJ1-4; 9 bases agree with TRBD1. Unmatched junction bases numbered 10, after V lost 3 bases and J lost 7 bases. The CDR3 runs to 16 residues. Germline V CDR1 and CDR2: SGDLS, YYNGEE. In DNA form, the CDR3 reads TGTGCCAGCAGCGCCCTCCCGGGACAGGGCTTTGAAAAACTGTTTTTT. It translates to CASSALPGQGFEKLFF.